This TCR beta chain was identified during a study of blood T cell repertoires in COVID-19. Using immunoSEQ multiplex PCR, the repertoire was profiled, and TCRdb retains in-frame clones only, with some absent. This table has under 300,000 clones, around 84% appearing once. Sequencing used peripheral blood. The sequence derives from a woman in her thirties or forties who had recovered from COVID-19.

The CDR3 nucleotides are TGTGCCAGCAGCTTATCGGGGGGCAGTGAGACCCAGTACTTC. It translates to CASSLSGGSETQYF. The chain joins TRBV7-8 to TRBJ2-5, with D maybe TRBD2 (7 bases). The germline V gene has CDR1 SGHVS and CDR2 FQNEAQ. This CDR3 contains 14 residues. V lost 2 bases and J 5 bases, leaving 12 bases between the germline ends.